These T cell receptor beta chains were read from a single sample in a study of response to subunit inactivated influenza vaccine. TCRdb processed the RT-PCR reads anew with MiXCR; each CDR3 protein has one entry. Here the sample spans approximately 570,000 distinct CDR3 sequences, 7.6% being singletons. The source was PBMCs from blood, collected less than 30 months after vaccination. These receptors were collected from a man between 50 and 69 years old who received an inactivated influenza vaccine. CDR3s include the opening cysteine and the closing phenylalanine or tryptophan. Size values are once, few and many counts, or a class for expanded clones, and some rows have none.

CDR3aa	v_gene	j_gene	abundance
CASTKEKTGFDYEQYF	TRBV6-1	TRBJ2-7	-
CATSRDKGYYNSPLHF	TRBV15	TRBJ1-6	-
CASSQAVLNNEQFF	TRBV4-3	TRBJ2-1	few
CACSSTLTGGQPQHF	TRBV7-8	TRBJ1-5	once
CASSLVLAGSLGDTQYF	TRBV7-8	TRBJ2-3	-
CATSRDQGRTYNEQFF	TRBV15	TRBJ2-1	few
CASSEAGRGRYEQYF	TRBV2	TRBJ2-7	many
CSASRTGAEEQYF	TRBV20-1	TRBJ2-7	few
CASSFGTGNYGYTF	TRBV19	TRBJ1-2	many
CATSREDYSNQPQHF	TRBV15	TRBJ1-5	few
CASSPDSGGEAFF	TRBV12-3/TRBV12-4	TRBJ1-1	many
CSVVTLGLAGGPSYNEQFF	TRBV29-1	TRBJ2-1	few
CASSLDVAGRKLFF	TRBV7-2	TRBJ1-4	few
CASSTPHRGDTQYF	TRBV3-1	TRBJ2-3	few
CASSLEMYGNYEQYF	TRBV5-1	TRBJ2-7	few
CASGDRMDTYEQYF	TRBV12-3/TRBV12-4	TRBJ2-7	few
CASSVTSGANQETQYF	TRBV7-9	TRBJ2-5	-
CSGKTDTQYF	TRBV29-1	TRBJ2-3	-
CASSPRTGAQPQHF	TRBV12-3/TRBV12-4	TRBJ1-5	-
CASSFQGRWDTGELFF	TRBV7-8	TRBJ2-2	few
CASSKREGSKNIQYF	TRBV21-1	TRBJ2-4	few
CASSGGISSYNEQFF	TRBV9	TRBJ2-1	-
CSAREGTPNTEAFF	TRBV20-1	TRBJ1-1	few
CAWSTGMNTEAFF	TRBV30	TRBJ1-1	many
CSARVAQISTDTQYF	TRBV20-1	TRBJ2-3	few
CASSLGWGSTEQYF	TRBV27	TRBJ2-7	many
CASSTGASGNTIYF	TRBV18	TRBJ1-3	many
CASSLGAGVGRDTEAFF	TRBV5-1	TRBJ1-1	-
CASSEARGSQETQYF	TRBV7-2	TRBJ2-5	many
CASSQDQMSTEAFF	TRBV4-2	TRBJ1-1	few
CAWSVPNGEKLFF	TRBV30	TRBJ1-4	-
CASSLGISYGYTF	TRBV7-2	TRBJ1-2	many
CASSLTTGTGAINEKLFF	TRBV11-2	TRBJ1-4	few
CASSQEVGTSGLNEQFF	TRBV4-2	TRBJ2-1	-
CASSQSGGNQPQHF	TRBV3-1	TRBJ1-5	many
CASSSRQGGNIQYF	TRBV28	TRBJ2-4	few
CSVSDAYGYTF	TRBV29-1	TRBJ1-2	few
CASSSMGNQPQHF	TRBV9	TRBJ1-5	many